This TCR beta chain was identified in a study of T cells after yellow fever vaccination. The CDR3 spans 12 residues. Germline loops: CDR1 ENHRY, CDR2 SYGVKD. The V and J ends lost 10 bases and 8 bases respectively, with 12 bases between them. TCRdb processed the 5' RACE reads anew with MiXCR; each CDR3 protein has one entry. The sample lists roughly 330,000 distinct CDR3 sequences, approximately 4% occurring once. This material consisted of PBMCs, taken 5 days after the yellow fever booster vaccination. This chain connects TRBV10-3 to TRBJ1-6; tentatively, D is TRBD1 (6 bases). The clonotype comes from a man aged 18 to 29 who received the YFV17D yellow fever vaccine. CDR3 sequence (DNA): TGTGCCACGGCGAAGGGGGATTCACCCCTCCACTTT. Protein product: CATAKGDSPLHF.